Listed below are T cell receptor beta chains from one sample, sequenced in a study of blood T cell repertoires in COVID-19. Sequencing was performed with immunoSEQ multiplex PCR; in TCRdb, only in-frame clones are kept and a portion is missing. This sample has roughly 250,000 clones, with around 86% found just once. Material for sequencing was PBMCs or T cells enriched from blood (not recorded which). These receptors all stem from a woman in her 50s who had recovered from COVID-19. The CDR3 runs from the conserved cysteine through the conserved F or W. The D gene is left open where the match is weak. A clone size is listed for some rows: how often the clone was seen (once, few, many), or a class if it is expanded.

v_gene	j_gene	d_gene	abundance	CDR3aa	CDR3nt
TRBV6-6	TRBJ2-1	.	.	CASSYLGLTHNEQFF	TGTGCCAGCAGTTACTTGGGACTGACCCACAATGAGCAGTTCTTC
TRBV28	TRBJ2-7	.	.	CASSVDIYEQYF	TGTGCCAGCAGTGTAGACATTTACGAGCAGTACTTC
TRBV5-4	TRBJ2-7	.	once	CASSPGSSYEQYF	TGTGCCAGCAGCCCGGGGAGCTCCTACGAGCAGTACTTC
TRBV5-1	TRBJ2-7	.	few	CASSFGLGSGEQYF	TGCGCCAGCAGCTTCGGTCTTGGTTCTGGCGAGCAGTACTTC
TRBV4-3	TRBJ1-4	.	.	CASSEDGQKGEKLFF	TGCGCCAGCAGCGAAGACGGACAGAAGGGTGAAAAACTGTTTTTT
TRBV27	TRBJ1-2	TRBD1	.	CASNPGQGLGGYTF	TGTGCCAGCAACCCCGGACAGGGGTTGGGTGGCTACACCTTC
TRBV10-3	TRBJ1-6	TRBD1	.	CAISGPGGDNSPLHF	TGTGCCATCAGTGGACCAGGGGGAGATAATTCACCCCTCCACTTT
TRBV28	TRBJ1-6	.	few	CASRVAGAGSSPLHF	TGTGCCAGCAGAGTCGCGGGGGCGGGAAGTTCACCCCTCCACTTT
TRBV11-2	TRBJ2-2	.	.	CASSLRFRGAGELFF	TGTGCCAGCAGCTTACGGTTCAGGGGGGCCGGGGAGCTGTTTTTT
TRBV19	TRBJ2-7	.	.	CASSIGQSAYEQYF	TGTGCCAGTAGTATTGGACAGAGCGCTTACGAGCAGTACTTC
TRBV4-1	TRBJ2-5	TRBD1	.	CASSQVGQGARAIETQYF	TGCGCCAGCAGCCAAGTGGGACAGGGGGCGCGAGCCATAGAGACCCAGTACTTC
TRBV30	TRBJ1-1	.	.	CAWSDLGGAGTEAFF	TGTGCCTGGAGTGATCTGGGAGGGGCCGGGACTGAAGCTTTCTTT
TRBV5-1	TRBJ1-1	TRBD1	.	CASSWTGTTNTEAFF	TGCGCCAGCAGCTGGACAGGGACCACGAACACTGAAGCTTTCTTT
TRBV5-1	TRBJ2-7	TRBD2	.	CASSLSGSLSYEQYF	TGCGCCAGCAGCCTTAGCGGGAGCCTCAGCTACGAGCAGTACTTC
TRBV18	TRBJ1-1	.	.	CASSPGGGLRTEAFF	TGTGCCAGCTCACCAGGGGGAGGGCTGCGGACTGAAGCTTTCTTT
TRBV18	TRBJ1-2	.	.	CASSPTQDIYGYTF	TGTGCCAGCTCACCGACACAGGACATCTATGGCTACACCTTC
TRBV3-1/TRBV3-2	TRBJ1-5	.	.	CASSQDASGRPQHF	TGTGCCAGCAGCCAAGACGCGTCAGGTCGACCCCAGCATTTT
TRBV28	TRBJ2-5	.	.	CASSPQQAYQETQYF	TGTGCCAGCAGTCCTCAACAGGCGTACCAAGAGACCCAGTACTTC
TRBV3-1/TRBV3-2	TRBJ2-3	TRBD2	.	CASSPTSGRLTDTQYF	TGTGCCAGCAGCCCGACTAGCGGGAGACTTACAGATACGCAGTATTTT
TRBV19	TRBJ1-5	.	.	CASNRGSNQPQHF	TGTGCCAGTAATAGGGGTAGCAATCAGCCCCAGCATTTT
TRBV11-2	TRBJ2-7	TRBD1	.	CASSPGQGRVEQYF	TGTGCCAGCAGCCCGGGACAGGGGCGCGTTGAGCAGTACTTC
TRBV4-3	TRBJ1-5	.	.	CASSQDRAGPRHQPQHF	TGCGCCAGCAGCCAAGATCGGGCAGGGCCCAGGCATCAGCCCCAGCATTTT
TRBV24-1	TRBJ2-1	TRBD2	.	CAASSGSRDEQFF	TGTGCCGCGAGTAGCGGGAGTAGGGATGAGCAGTTCTTC
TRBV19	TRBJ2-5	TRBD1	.	CASKVGTGQETQYF	TGTGCCAGTAAAGTCGGGACAGGGCAAGAGACCCAGTACTTC
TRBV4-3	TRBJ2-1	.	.	CASSPGRNEQFF	TGCGCCAGCAGCCCAGGGAGGAATGAGCAGTTCTTC
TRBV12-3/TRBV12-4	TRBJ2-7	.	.	CASSYDSDYEQYF	TGTGCCAGCAGTTATGATAGCGACTACGAGCAGTACTTC
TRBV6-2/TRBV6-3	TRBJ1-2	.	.	CASTPTFIQANYGYTF	TGTGCCAGCACCCCCACCTTTATACAAGCTAACTATGGCTACACCTTC
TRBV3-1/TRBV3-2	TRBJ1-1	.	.	CASSQGGGGTEAFF	TGTGCCAGCAGCCAAGGCGGGGGGGGAACTGAAGCTTTCTTT
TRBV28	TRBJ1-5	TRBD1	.	CASSRDSNQPQHF	TGTGCCAGCTCGAGGGACAGTAATCAGCCCCAGCATTTT
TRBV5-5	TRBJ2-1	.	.	CASSSNAEEFF	TGTGCCAGCAGCTCCAATGCGGAGGAGTTCTTC
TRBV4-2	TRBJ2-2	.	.	CASSQQIGAGTGELFF	TGTGCCAGCAGCCAACAGATAGGGGCAGGGACCGGGGAGCTGTTTTTT
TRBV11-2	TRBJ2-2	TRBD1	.	CASTLGTVNTGELFF	TGTGCCAGCACCCTGGGGACAGTAAACACCGGGGAGCTGTTTTTT
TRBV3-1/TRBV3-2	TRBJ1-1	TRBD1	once	CASSARDRGGLDFF	TGTGCCAGCAGCGCCCGGGACAGGGGGGGCTTGGATTTCTTT
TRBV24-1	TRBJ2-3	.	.	CATGRSGLGTDTQYF	TGTGCCACCGGACGTAGCGGTCTTGGCACAGATACGCAGTATTTT
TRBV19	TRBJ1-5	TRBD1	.	CASSIGQGWNQPQHF	TGTGCCAGTAGTATAGGACAGGGTTGGAATCAGCCCCAGCATTTT
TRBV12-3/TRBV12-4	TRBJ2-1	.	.	CASSLMDRGPGLF	TGTGCCAGCAGTTTAATGGATCGAGGGCCGGGTCTCTTC
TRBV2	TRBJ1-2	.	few	CASSESVLIPQLGYTF	TGTGCCAGCAGTGAATCGGTTCTTATTCCGCAATTGGGCTACACCTTC
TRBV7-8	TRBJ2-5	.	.	CASSPPLSQETQYF	TGTGCCAGCAGCCCCCCCCTCAGCCAAGAGACCCAGTACTTC
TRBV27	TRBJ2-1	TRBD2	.	CASRQLAGGNEQFF	TGTGCCAGCAGACAACTAGCGGGAGGAAATGAGCAGTTCTTC
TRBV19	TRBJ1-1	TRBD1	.	CASSPQTPDRGRTEAFF	TGTGCCAGTAGTCCCCAGACCCCGGACAGGGGGCGAACTGAAGCTTTCTTT
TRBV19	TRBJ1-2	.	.	CASSEPTGTLYGYTF	TGTGCCAGTAGTGAGCCAACCGGGACACTATATGGCTACACCTTC
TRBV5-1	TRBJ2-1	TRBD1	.	CASEPGTGYNEQFF	TGCGCCAGCGAACCCGGGACAGGCTACAATGAGCAGTTCTTC
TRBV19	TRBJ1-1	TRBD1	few	CASSIEQFRGNSVNTEAFF	TGTGCCAGTAGTATAGAACAGTTCAGGGGGAATTCGGTGAACACTGAAGCTTTCTTT
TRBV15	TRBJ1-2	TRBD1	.	CATSRTGLGGYTF	TGTGCCACCAGCAGGACAGGGCTTGGTGGCTACACCTTC
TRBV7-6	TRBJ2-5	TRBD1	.	CASSLARQGETQYF	TGTGCCAGCAGCTTAGCTAGACAGGGGGAGACCCAGTACTTC
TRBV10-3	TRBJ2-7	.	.	CAISVHRDQTTGEQYF	TGTGCCATCAGTGTCCACAGGGACCAAACCACAGGGGAGCAGTACTTC
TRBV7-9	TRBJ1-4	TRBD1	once	CASSRTTGGTNEKLFF	TGTGCCAGCAGCCGCACTACAGGGGGAACTAATGAAAAACTGTTTTTT
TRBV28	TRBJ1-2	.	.	CASSLPSGTSNGYTF	TGTGCCAGCAGTCTTCCTTCCGGGACATCTAATGGCTACACCTTC
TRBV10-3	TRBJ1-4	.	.	CAISESVGAATNEKLFF	TGTGCCATCAGTGAGTCCGTAGGGGCGGCAACTAATGAAAAACTGTTTTTT
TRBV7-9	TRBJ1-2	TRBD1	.	CASSFDRGVSGYTF	TGTGCCAGCAGCTTCGACAGGGGAGTCTCTGGCTACACCTTC
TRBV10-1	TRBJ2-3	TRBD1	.	CASSPDRDRGRSDTQYF	TGCGCCAGCAGCCCCGACCGGGACAGGGGGCGATCAGATACGCAGTATTTT
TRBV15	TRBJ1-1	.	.	CATSRVRGSEAFF	TGTGCCACCAGCAGAGTAAGGGGGAGTGAGGCTTTCTTT
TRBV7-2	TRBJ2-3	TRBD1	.	CASSFTGGADTQYF	TGTGCCAGCAGCTTTACAGGGGGCGCAGATACGCAGTATTTT
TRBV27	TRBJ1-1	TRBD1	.	CASSSGTTGRTEAFF	TGTGCCAGCAGTTCCGGGACGACAGGGAGGACTGAAGCTTTCTTT
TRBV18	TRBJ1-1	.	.	CASSASTGGSTEAFF	TGTGCCAGCTCGGCCTCGACGGGAGGGAGCACTGAAGCTTTCTTT
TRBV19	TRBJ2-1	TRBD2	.	CASSGRAGYNEQFF	TGTGCCAGTAGTGGGAGGGCGGGGTACAATGAGCAGTTCTTC
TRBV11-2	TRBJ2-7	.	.	CASSSSRGITYEQYF	TGTGCCAGCAGCTCGTCGAGGGGGATAACCTACGAGCAGTACTTC
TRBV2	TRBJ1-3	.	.	CASRQEASGNTIYF	TGTGCCAGCAGGCAAGAGGCTTCTGGAAACACCATATATTTT
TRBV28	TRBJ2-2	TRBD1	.	CASSPPGQGVGRELFF	TGTGCCAGCAGCCCCCCGGGACAGGGGGTGGGCCGGGAGCTGTTTTTT